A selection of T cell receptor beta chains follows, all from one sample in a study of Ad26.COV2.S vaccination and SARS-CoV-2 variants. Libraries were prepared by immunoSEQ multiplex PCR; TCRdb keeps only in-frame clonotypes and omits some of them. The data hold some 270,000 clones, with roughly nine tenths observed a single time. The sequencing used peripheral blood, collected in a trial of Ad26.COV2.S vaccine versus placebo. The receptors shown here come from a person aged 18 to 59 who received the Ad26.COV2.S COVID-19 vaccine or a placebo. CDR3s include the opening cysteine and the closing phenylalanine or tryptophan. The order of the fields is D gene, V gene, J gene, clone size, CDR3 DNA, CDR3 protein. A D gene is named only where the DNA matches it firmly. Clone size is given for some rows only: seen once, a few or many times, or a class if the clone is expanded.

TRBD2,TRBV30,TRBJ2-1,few,TGTGCCTGGAGTGTTGGTAGCGGGAGGGCCCAGCAGTTCTTC,CAWSVGSGRAQQFF
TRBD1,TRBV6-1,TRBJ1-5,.,TGTGCCAGCAGTGAAGCGGGACAGGGGTATCAGCCCCAGCATTTT,CASSEAGQGYQPQHF
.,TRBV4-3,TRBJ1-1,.,TGCGCCAGCAGCTTGGAGGGGCTGAACACTGAAGCTTTCTTT,CASSLEGLNTEAFF
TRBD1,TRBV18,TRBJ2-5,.,TGTGCCAGCTCACCACCGACAGGGTGGGAGACCCAGTACTTC,CASSPPTGWETQYF
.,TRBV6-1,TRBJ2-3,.,TGTGCCAGCAGTGAAGGCTATCTCACAGATACGCAGTATTTT,CASSEGYLTDTQYF
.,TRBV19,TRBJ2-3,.,TGTGCCAGTAGTATAGCTTGGGGGTTAGAGCAGTATTTT,CASSIAWGLEQYF
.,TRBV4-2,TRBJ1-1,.,TGTGCCAGCAGCCAAGCGTCAGGACTGAACACTGAAGCTTTCTTT,CASSQASGLNTEAFF
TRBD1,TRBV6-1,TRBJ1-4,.,TGTGCCAGCAGTGAAGGTCTAGATCCGATGGGACAGCTTAATGAAAAACTGTTTTTT,CASSEGLDPMGQLNEKLFF
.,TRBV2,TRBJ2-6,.,TGTGCCAGCAGTGAAGAATGGCTCCTGAGCTCTGGGGCCAACGTCCTGACTTTC,CASSEEWLLSSGANVLTF
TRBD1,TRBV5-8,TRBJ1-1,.,TGTGCCAGCAGCTTCCAGGGGGCCAGGACTGAAGCTTTCTTT,CASSFQGARTEAFF
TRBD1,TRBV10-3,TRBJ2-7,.,TGTGCCATCAGTGGGGGTACCAGGACAGGGGCGGACTACGAGCAGTACTTC,CAISGGTRTGADYEQYF
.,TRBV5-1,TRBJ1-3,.,TGCGCCAGCAGCTCGAAACCGTTGACAGGCGAGGCGGACACCATATATTTT,CASSSKPLTGEADTIYF
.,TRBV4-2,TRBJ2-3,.,TGTGCCAGCAGCCAAGTGGGCACAGATACGCAGTATTTT,CASSQVGTDTQYF
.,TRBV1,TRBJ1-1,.,TGCACCAGCAGCCAAGTGGGGAACAGGGGTAAAACTGAAGCTTTCTTT,CTSSQVGNRGKTEAFF
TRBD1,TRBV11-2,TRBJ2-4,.,TGTGCCAGCAGCTTAGGAGGGGGACAGGGGGCGCTGGGCAAAAACATTCAGTACTTC,CASSLGGGQGALGKNIQYF
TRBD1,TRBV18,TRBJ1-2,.,TGTGCCAGCTCACAGGGGGCGATTAGCTACACCTTC,CASSQGAISYTF
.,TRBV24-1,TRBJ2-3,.,TGTGCCACCAGTCAGCCGGGAAATTCGCCAGATACGCAGTATTTT,CATSQPGNSPDTQYF
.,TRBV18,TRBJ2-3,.,TGTGCCAGCTCACCGGGAACAGGAGCCTTTGCGACGCAGTATTTT,CASSPGTGAFATQYF
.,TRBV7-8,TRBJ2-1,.,TGTGCCAGCAGCCCGGGACTCAACTACAATGAGCAGTTCTTC,CASSPGLNYNEQFF
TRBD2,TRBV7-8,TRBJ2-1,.,TGTGCCAGCACCACACTATCTCTAGCGGGGGGGCACAATGAGCAGTTCTTC,CASTTLSLAGGHNEQFF
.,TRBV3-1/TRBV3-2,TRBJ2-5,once,TGTGCCAGCAGACAGGCCGGGGAGACCCAGTACTTC,CASRQAGETQYF
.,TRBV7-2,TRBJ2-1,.,TGTGCCAGCAGCTTAAGTCCAGAGCAGTTCTTC,CASSLSPEQFF
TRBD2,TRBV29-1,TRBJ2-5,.,TGCAGCGTTGATCGGGGGGGCGATGGCCAAGAGACCCAGTACTTC,CSVDRGGDGQETQYF
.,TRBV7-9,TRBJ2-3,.,TGTGCCAGCAGTTTATTGCTGGGGGGAACCACAGATACGCAGTATTTT,CASSLLLGGTTDTQYF
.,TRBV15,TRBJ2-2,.,TGTGCCACCAGCAGAGGGTTGGGGACCTCCCCCGGGGAGCTGTTTTTT,CATSRGLGTSPGELFF
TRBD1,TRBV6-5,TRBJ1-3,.,TGTGCCAGCAGGATTGGACAGGCCTCAAACACCATATATTTT,CASRIGQASNTIYF
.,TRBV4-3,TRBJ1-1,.,TGCGCCAGCAGCCAAGGTCAGGGGTTTATCACTGAAGCTTTCTTT,CASSQGQGFITEAFF
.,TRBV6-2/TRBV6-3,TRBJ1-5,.,TGTGCCAGCAGTTACTCCGGCGACCAGCCCCAGCATTTT,CASSYSGDQPQHF
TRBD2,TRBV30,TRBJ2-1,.,TGTGCCTGGAGTTCACTAGCGGGAGCCTTAGATGAGCAGTTCTTC,CAWSSLAGALDEQFF
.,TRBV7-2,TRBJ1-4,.,TGTGCCAGCAGCTTCATCGGGACGGTGAATGAAAAACTGTTTTTT,CASSFIGTVNEKLFF
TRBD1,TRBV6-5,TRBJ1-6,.,TGTGCCAGCAGGACAGGGGGGGATAATTCACCCCTCCACTTT,CASRTGGDNSPLHF
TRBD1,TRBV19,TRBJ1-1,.,TGTGCCAGTAGACCCAGACCTTGGACAGGGGGATACACTGAAGCTTTCTTT,CASRPRPWTGGYTEAFF
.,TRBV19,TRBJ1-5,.,TGTGCCAGTAGTCCCTTGGGCAATCAGCCCCAGCATTTT,CASSPLGNQPQHF
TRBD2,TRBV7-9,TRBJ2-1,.,TGTGCCAGCAGCTTAGGGACTAGCGGGGGACACCCGTTCTTC,CASSLGTSGGHPFF
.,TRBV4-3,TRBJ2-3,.,TGCGCCAGCAGCCAAGGGGGAGCAGGGTTTTGGGCTACGCAGTATTTT,CASSQGGAGFWATQYF
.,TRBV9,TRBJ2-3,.,TGTGCCAGCAGCGACGGGTCAAGAGGCACAGATACGCAGTATTTT,CASSDGSRGTDTQYF
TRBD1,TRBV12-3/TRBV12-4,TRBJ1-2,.,TGTGCCAGCAGTCTCGGACAGGCCGATGGCTACACCTTC,CASSLGQADGYTF
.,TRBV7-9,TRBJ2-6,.,TGTGCCAGCAGCTTAGCGACGGGACGCTTCCTATCCGGGGCCAACGTCCTGACTTTC,CASSLATGRFLSGANVLTF
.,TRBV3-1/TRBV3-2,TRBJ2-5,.,TGTGCCAGCAGCCACCGCCGGCAGGCCCAAGAGACCCAGTACTTC,CASSHRRQAQETQYF
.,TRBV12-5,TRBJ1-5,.,TGTGCTAGTGGTTTGGCCCGCCATCAGCCCCAGCATTTT,CASGLARHQPQHF
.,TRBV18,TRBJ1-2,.,TGTGCCAGCTCACCCTCGGCGGAGAACTATGGCTACACCTTC,CASSPSAENYGYTF
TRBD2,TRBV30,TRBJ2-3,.,TGTGCCTGGAGTAAAGGACTAGCGGGAGTAATGCAGTATTTT,CAWSKGLAGVMQYF
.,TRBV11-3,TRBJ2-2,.,TGTGCCAGCAGCTTAGTGTCAGGGGTGAACACCGGGGAGCTGTTTTTT,CASSLVSGVNTGELFF
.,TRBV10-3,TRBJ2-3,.,TGTGCCATCAGTGAGTCAGGGGCAGATACGCAGTATTTT,CAISESGADTQYF
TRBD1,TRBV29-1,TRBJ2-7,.,TGCAGCGTTGAAGAAGGGACAGGGGCAAACTACGAGCAGTACTTC,CSVEEGTGANYEQYF
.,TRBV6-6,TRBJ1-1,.,TGTGCCAGCAGTAAAGCGGACAGGAACACTGAAGCTTTCTTT,CASSKADRNTEAFF